This section outlines one T cell receptor (beta chain) sequence together with its context. Its antigen is unknown. Within one base of it there is no much larger clone, and no base qualities were kept. Libraries were prepared through the immunoSEQ multiplex PCR assay. As for the authors' bioinformatics: A statistical classification framework was developed to diagnose cytomegalovirus status using the catalog of TCR beta chain sequences. Held by TCRdb, this immuneACCESS table contains in-frame sequences only and omits some clones. Under half of the omission traces to an unresolved V gene where checked; the cause of the rest is unknown. Clone size and V and J calls were adopted from that table, with D and trimming inferred from the DNA. In this sample the table shows 250,000 to 350,000 clones, around 86% of which occur a single time. Jointly, the top ten make up about 0.91% of the sample. Separate from the approximately 670-subject first cohort, the validation cohort of around 130 subjects was the group to which the donors belonged.

This specimen belongs to a study of cytomegalovirus exposure and HLA in healthy donors (dated by TCRdb to 2016 to 2017). Concerning the study at large: The approximately 710 repertoires of the first cohort and the roughly 120 validation repertoires were produced on the same platform, according to a later analysis. The study was designed to test whether signatures of past pathogen exposure could be identified by cataloging public T cell receptors. Along with the approximately 700-subject first cohort, a separate validation cohort of over 90 different subjects was used. To predict cytomegalovirus infection status, the study combined high-throughput TCR immunosequencing, statistical association of individual TCRs with disease status, and machine learning.

The paper's findings and limits, for the study overall: Of the cluster scores, about 94% were above 0 in a later analysis, which found that TCRs clustered in the first cohort also tended to co-occur in the 120 or so validation repertoires. All 120 or so repertoires were used to score co-occurrence in the validation cohort in a later analysis, because that analysis had no HLA typing for the cohort. Cytomegalovirus status was reported to be diagnosed by the classifier with high specificity and sensitivity in both the original and validation cohorts. It was suggested by the authors that the approach could potentially be generalized to other disease states and immunological phenotypes. In the study, 150 to 200 TCR beta chains were listed as associated with cytomegalovirus. In vitro tests confirmed that a few of the cytomegalovirus-associated TCR beta chains recognize cytomegalovirus antigens. While some public TCRs were present in many individuals, most TCR sequences turned up only very rarely across donors.

The sequenced sample was PBMCs. This sequence was found in a woman between 18 and 30 years old in good health and CMV-seronegative.

The nucleotide sequence is given as TGTGCCAGCACCCCGCCCGAAGCGGGAAATTTCTACGAGCAGTACTTC. The translation is CASTPPEAGNFYEQYF. The sequence links TRBV7-9 to TRBJ2-7, and TRBD2 matches 7 of the central bases. The CDR3 spans 16 residues, from the cysteine through the phenylalanine. The only DNA kept is the CDR3, 48 bases in frame from the first base. The CDR1 and CDR2 encoded by the germline V gene (reference sequence) are SEHNR and FQNEAQ. For this chain, trimming is 7 bases at the V end and 3 bases at the J end, and the number of junction bases without a gene match is 15.